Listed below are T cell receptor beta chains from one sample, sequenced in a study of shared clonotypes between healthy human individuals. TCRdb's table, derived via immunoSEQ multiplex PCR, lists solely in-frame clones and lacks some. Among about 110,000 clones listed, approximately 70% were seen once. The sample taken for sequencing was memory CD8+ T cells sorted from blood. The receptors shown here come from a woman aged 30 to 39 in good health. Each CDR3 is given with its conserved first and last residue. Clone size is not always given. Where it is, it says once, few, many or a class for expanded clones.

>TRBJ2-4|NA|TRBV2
CASSAAAAKNIQYF
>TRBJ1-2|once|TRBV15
CATSKTGTATLNYGYTF
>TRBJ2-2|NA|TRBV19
CASSINGYRTANTGELFF
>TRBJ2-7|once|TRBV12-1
CASSFGYWGRPLSYEQYF
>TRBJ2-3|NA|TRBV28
CASSPRLGRAMDTQYF
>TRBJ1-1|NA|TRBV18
CASSPREMNTEAFF
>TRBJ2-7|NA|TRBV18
CASSPDSASYEQYF
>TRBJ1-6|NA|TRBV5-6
CASSSRTGERSPLHF
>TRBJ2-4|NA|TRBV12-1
CASSPRGTSWAVENIQYF
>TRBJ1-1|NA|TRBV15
CATSSQTGNTEAFF
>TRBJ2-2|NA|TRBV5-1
CASSSGTSELFF
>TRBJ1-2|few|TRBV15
CATSRGSRNGYTF
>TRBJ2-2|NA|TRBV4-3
CASSQAGGHTGELFF
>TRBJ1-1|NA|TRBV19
CASTPGQGANTEAFF
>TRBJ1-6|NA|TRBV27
CASRTPDRNNSPLHF
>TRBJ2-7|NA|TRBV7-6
CASSLDYPTVPSYEQYF
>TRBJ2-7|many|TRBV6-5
CASTRGTGGHEQYF
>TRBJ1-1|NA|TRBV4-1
CASRQVRMGGYAEAFF
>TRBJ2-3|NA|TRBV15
CATSRDIVGGPDTQYF
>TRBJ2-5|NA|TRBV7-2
CASSLGYREETQYF
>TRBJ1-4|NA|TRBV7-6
CASSLEQGGKLFF
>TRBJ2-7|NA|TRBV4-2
CASSLGTSGYEQYF
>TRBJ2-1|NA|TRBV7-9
CASSLVSGAGWVSYNEQFF
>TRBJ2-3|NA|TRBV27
CASSLSRLGLAGKVGLTDTQYF
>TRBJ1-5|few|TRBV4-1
CASSNRHNQPQHF
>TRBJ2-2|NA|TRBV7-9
CASSLTTYTGELFF
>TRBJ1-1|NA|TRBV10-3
CAIIGPGHRRKNTEAFF
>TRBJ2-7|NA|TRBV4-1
CASSHRGRVSYEQYF
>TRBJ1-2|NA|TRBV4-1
CASSHPKGPPANYGYTF
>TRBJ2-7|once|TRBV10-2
CASGGGSTYEQYF
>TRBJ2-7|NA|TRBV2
CASSMGLGVVEQYF
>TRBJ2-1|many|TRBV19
CASTLTPGLAGEGEQFF
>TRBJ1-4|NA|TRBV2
CASGSRTANEKLFF
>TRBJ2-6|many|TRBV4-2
CASSQEGGSTGANVLTF
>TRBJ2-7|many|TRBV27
CASSLSRGSAYEQYF
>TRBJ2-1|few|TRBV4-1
CASSQGTSGISYNEQFF
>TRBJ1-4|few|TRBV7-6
CASSLATGGRKLFF
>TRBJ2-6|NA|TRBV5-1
CASSLGTGIYVLTF
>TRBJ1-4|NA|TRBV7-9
CASSSPKGRLNEKLFF
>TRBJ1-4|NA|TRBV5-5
CASSLDPGPNEKLFF
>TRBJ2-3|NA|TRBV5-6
CASSLWSTDTQYF
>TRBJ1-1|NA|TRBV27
CASSPTLARHLEAFF
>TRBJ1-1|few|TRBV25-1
CASSARDGGPEAFF
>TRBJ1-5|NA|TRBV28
CASSLAPGGSNQPQHF
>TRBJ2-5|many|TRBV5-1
CASSLEAGVAETQYF
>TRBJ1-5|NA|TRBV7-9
CASSLERGAQPQHF
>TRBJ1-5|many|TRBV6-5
CASSSDIEGNQPQHF
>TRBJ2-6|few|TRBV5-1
CASSPGTGVSGANVLTF
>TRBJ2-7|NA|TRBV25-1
CASSSLGIYEQYF
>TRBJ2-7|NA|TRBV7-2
CASSPTNSVYEQYF
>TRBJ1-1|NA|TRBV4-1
CASSHSLGPFHPNTEAFF
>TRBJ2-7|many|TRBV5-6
CASSFTSSSYEQYF
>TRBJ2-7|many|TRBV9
CASSVGSLYEQYF
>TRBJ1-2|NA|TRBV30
CAWSVSGPANYGYTF